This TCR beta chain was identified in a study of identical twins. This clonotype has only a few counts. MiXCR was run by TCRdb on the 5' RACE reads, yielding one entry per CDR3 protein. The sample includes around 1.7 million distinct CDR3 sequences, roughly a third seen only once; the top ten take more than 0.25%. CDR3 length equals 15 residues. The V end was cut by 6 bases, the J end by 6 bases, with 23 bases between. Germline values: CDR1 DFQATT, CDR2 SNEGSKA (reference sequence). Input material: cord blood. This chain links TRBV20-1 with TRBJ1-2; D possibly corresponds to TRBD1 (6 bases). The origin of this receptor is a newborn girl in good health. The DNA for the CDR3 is TGCAGTGCATCATCCTCGGGAACAGGGAAGGATGGCTACACCTTC. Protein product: CSASSSGTGKDGYTF.